This paragraph covers one T cell receptor (beta chain) sequence. The data were produced by immunoSEQ multiplex PCR, yet TCRdb's version contains in-frame clones alone and is incomplete. The table lists about 170,000 clones, about 86% of them singletons. The data belong to a study of blood T cell repertoires in COVID-19. Study information: Spain, Italy and the United States supplied samples that represented acute and convalescent COVID-19. The analysed material was cDNA or gDNA that came from T cells, B-cell-depleted T cells, or PBMCs.

The CDR3 is 13 amino acids. Looked up from germline, CDR1 is SGHTA and CDR2 is FQGNSA. The germline V and J ends were trimmed by 3 bases and 13 bases, with 18 bases remaining between them. The chain couples TRBV7-2 to TRBJ2-5, with D possibly TRBD1 on 6 matching bases. The clonotype comes from a woman older than 75 in a cohort sampled during active or convalescent COVID-19. The specimen sequenced was peripheral blood. This CDR3 reads CASSLGATAAPYF. In DNA form, the CDR3 reads TGTGCCAGCAGCTTGGGGGCCACGGCCGCCCCGTACTTC.